This entry concerns a single TCR beta chain. Its target is unknown. The data stem from a study of STAT5B mutations in CD4+ large granular lymphocyte leukemia. The survey-level immunoSEQ assay was used. TCRdb's table, derived via immunoSEQ multiplex PCR, lists solely in-frame clones and lacks some. Of about 32,000 clones listed, about 81% are singletons. General observations from the study: CD4-sorted patient repertoires seemed more clonal than healthy CD4+ repertoires.

The clonotype comes from a human donor in good health. Sequenced material: CD4+ T cells from blood buffy coats.

DNA of the CDR3: TGCGCCAGCAGACTCGGAGGGCACCTCTACGAGCAGTACTTC. The encoded protein is CASRLGGHLYEQYF. The chain links TRBV10-2 to TRBJ2-7; TRBD2 is a possible D gene (6 bases). The germline V and J ends were trimmed by 6 bases and 3 bases, with 15 bases remaining between them. The germline CDR1 and CDR2 sequences are WSHSY and SAAADI. CDR3 length: 14 amino acids.